Listed below are T cell receptor beta chains from one sample, sequenced in a study of cytomegalovirus exposure and HLA in healthy donors. TCRdb keeps only in-frame clones here, not all; method: immunoSEQ multiplex PCR. The top ten clones hold approximately 2% of a sample with approximately 190,000 clones, roughly 73% of them seen once. The sequenced sample was PBMCs. Every receptor here comes from a woman in her 30s in good health and CMV-seronegative. CDR3s include the opening cysteine and the closing phenylalanine or tryptophan. The D gene is left open where the match is weak. Clone size is not always given. Where it is, it says once, few, many or a class for expanded clones.

v_call	clone_size	j_call	d_call	cdr3_nt	cdr3_aa
TRBV5-1	.	TRBJ1-6	TRBD1	TGCGCCAGCAGCCCCCGGGACAGGGGTTCACCCCTCCACTTT	CASSPRDRGSPLHF
TRBV6-6	.	TRBJ2-5	TRBD2	TGTGCCAGCCGGACTAGCGGGACGCAAGAGACCCAGTACTTC	CASRTSGTQETQYF
TRBV4-3	.	TRBJ2-7	TRBD2	TGCGCCAGCAGCCAAGAAGCCCAGCGGGAGATCCCCTACGAGCAGTACTTC	CASSQEAQREIPYEQYF
TRBV6-5	.	TRBJ1-2	.	TGTGCCAGCAGTTACCTGCTAGGGGGGGCTCATGGCTACACCTTC	CASSYLLGGAHGYTF
TRBV2	.	TRBJ2-7	TRBD2	TGTGCCAGCATCGGCGGGGGGACCTACGAGCAGTACTTC	CASIGGGTYEQYF
TRBV29-1	once	TRBJ1-1	.	TGCAGCGTTGAATCGGGAAAGGGCGGCACTGAAGCTTTCTTT	CSVESGKGGTEAFF
TRBV18	.	TRBJ2-1	TRBD2	TGTGCCAGCTCACCACCAGCGGGACTAGCGGGAGGTGAGCAGTTCTTC	CASSPPAGLAGGEQFF
TRBV2	.	TRBJ1-1	.	TGTGCCAGCAGTGATACAGGGCTCACTGAAGCTTTCTTT	CASSDTGLTEAFF
TRBV27	.	TRBJ2-7	.	TGTGCCAGCAGTTTCGGGGACTTTTCCTACGAGCAGTACTTC	CASSFGDFSYEQYF
TRBV7-6	.	TRBJ2-3	TRBD2	TGTGCCAGCAGCTTAGATCCTAGCGGGAGTCTGGGCACAGATACGCAGTATTTT	CASSLDPSGSLGTDTQYF
TRBV7-3	.	TRBJ2-1	TRBD2	TGTGCCAGCAGCTTTACTAGCGGGAACAATGAGCAGTTCTTC	CASSFTSGNNEQFF
TRBV7-9	.	TRBJ2-3	.	TGTGCCAGCAGCCCAGGCAGGGGTACGGTGGATACGCAGTATTTT	CASSPGRGTVDTQYF
TRBV9	.	TRBJ1-2	.	.	CASSVVGTGSTFFSF
TRBV4-1	.	TRBJ1-5	.	TGCGCCAGCAGCCTCAGGGCCTCTAATCAGCCCCAGCATTTT	CASSLRASNQPQHF
TRBV6-5	.	TRBJ1-1	.	TGTGCCAGCAGTTACTCTGGACACCTAAACACTGAAGCTTTCTTT	CASSYSGHLNTEAFF
TRBV9	.	TRBJ1-3	.	TGTGCCAGCAGCGTAGGGACAGCTGGAAACACCATATATTTT	CASSVGTAGNTIYF
TRBV6-1	once	TRBJ2-1	TRBD2	TGTGCCAGCGCCGGTCTAGCGGGGGGCACGGGGGAGCAGTTCTTC	CASAGLAGGTGEQFF
TRBV7-3	.	TRBJ2-2	.	TGTGCCAGCAGCCCCCCCGGGAACACCGGGGAGCTGTTTTTT	CASSPPGNTGELFF
TRBV10-2	.	TRBJ2-1	TRBD2	TGCGCCAGCAGTGAGACTAGCGGGGCTTACAATGAGCAGTTCTTC	CASSETSGAYNEQFF
TRBV2	.	TRBJ1-4	.	TGTGCCAGCAGCGCGGACAGCGGTAATGAAAAACTGTTTTTT	CASSADSGNEKLFF
TRBV4-2	.	TRBJ1-1	.	TGTGCCAGCAGCCCGGTCCAGGGCTGGAACACTGAAGCTTTCTTT	CASSPVQGWNTEAFF
TRBV5-1	.	TRBJ2-1	TRBD2	TGCGCCAGCAGCTCGCCGGGGGGACTAGCGGGTAAGTTCTCCTACAATGAGCAGTTCTTC	CASSSPGGLAGKFSYNEQFF
TRBV5-1	.	TRBJ1-1	.	TGCGCCAGCAGCCTCACCCAGAGCGCCGGTGAAGCTTTCTTT	CASSLTQSAGEAFF
TRBV7-6	.	TRBJ2-5	TRBD2	TGTGCCAGCAGCTCAACTAGCGGGGGCCCCTTTGAGACCCAGTACTTC	CASSSTSGGPFETQYF
TRBV10-3	few	TRBJ1-2	.	TGTGCCATCAGTGAGTTGTTGGACAGCTATGGCTACACCTTC	CAISELLDSYGYTF
TRBV29-1	once	TRBJ2-7	TRBD1	TGCAGCGTGAAAAAAACAGGGGGACACGAGCAGTACTTC	CSVKKTGGHEQYF
TRBV5-1	.	TRBJ1-6	.	TGCGCCAGCAGCTTGGTGGCAGATAATTCACCCCTCCACTTT	CASSLVADNSPLHF
TRBV5-5	few	TRBJ1-2	TRBD1	TGTGCCAGCAGCTTGGCCGGGAGACAGGGGGCCGACTATGGCTACACCTTC	CASSLAGRQGADYGYTF
TRBV7-3	.	TRBJ2-3	.	TGTGCCAGCAGCTTAGGAGCGGCTACAGATACGCAGTATTTT	CASSLGAATDTQYF
TRBV5-1	once	TRBJ2-1	TRBD2	TGCGCCAGCACCCCCCAGGGACTAGCGGGACTTAACAATGAGCAGTTCTTC	CASTPQGLAGLNNEQFF
TRBV21-1	.	TRBJ1-2	.	TGTGCCAGCGACGATAGGACAGGGCGCGTCCTTAACTATGGCTACACCTTC	CASDDRTGRVLNYGYTF
TRBV4-3	.	TRBJ1-1	TRBD1	TGCGCCAGCAGCCGATGGGGGGACAGGGGGCAAGAAGCTTTCTTT	CASSRWGDRGQEAFF
TRBV27	.	TRBJ2-1	TRBD2	TGTGCCAGCAGGAGACTAGCGGGAGGCTTCGAGCAGTTCTTC	CASRRLAGGFEQFF
TRBV7-9	.	TRBJ2-6	TRBD1	TGTGCCAGCAGCTTAAAGGGACAGGGGGTTTTTGGGGCCAACGTCCTGACTTTC	CASSLKGQGVFGANVLTF
TRBV19	.	TRBJ1-5	TRBD1	TGTGCCAGTAGTATAGGCCCAGGGGGATTGCGGCCCCAGCATTTT	CASSIGPGGLRPQHF
TRBV5-1	few	TRBJ2-1	.	TGCGCCAGCAGCTTAGGCGGTCCCAGCTCCTACAATGAGCAGTTCTTC	CASSLGGPSSYNEQFF
TRBV4-2	.	TRBJ2-2	TRBD2	TGTGCCAGCAGGCGGGGTAGCGGGGACACCGGGGAGCTGTTTTTT	CASRRGSGDTGELFF
TRBV11-2	once	TRBJ2-3	.	TGTGCCAGCAGCTTGCGGGGCCCCACAGATACGCAGTATTTT	CASSLRGPTDTQYF
TRBV18	few	TRBJ2-5	.	TGTGCCAGCTCCCCCCCGCGGGGCTCTTTGCAGACCCAGTACTTC	CASSPPRGSLQTQYF
TRBV7-9	.	TRBJ2-2	TRBD2	TGTGCCAGCAGCTCCGGACTAGCCAGGGGGGAGCTGTTTTTT	CASSSGLARGELFF
TRBV6-5	.	TRBJ1-3	.	TGTGCCAGCAGTTCCGGGGGGTTCGGCTCTGGAAACACCATATATTTT	CASSSGGFGSGNTIYF
TRBV25-1	.	TRBJ2-1	.	TGTGCCAGCAGTGGGAGGAGCTCCTACAATGAGCAGTTCTTC	CASSGRSSYNEQFF
TRBV5-1	few	TRBJ1-2	TRBD1	TGCGCCAGCAGCTTGACTGGAGGGGCAGGGGGAGAGGATGGCTACACCTTC	CASSLTGGAGGEDGYTF
TRBV15	.	TRBJ1-6	TRBD1	TGTGCCACCAGCAGAGCCCGGGACAGGGGTAATTCACCCCTCCACTTT	CATSRARDRGNSPLHF
TRBV27	.	TRBJ1-6	TRBD1	TGTGCCAGCCGCTCTCCGGGACAGGGATATCGGGGCCCCAATTCACCCCTCCACTTT	CASRSPGQGYRGPNSPLHF
TRBV5-1	once	TRBJ2-1	TRBD2	TGCGCCAGCGGTCCCGGGACTAGCGTCTACAATGAGCAGTTCTTC	CASGPGTSVYNEQFF
TRBV5-1	.	TRBJ2-7	TRBD2	TGCGCCAGCAGCCTTATAGGCGGGAGCTCCTACGAGCAGTACTTC	CASSLIGGSSYEQYF
TRBV11-2	.	TRBJ1-1	TRBD1	TGTGCCAGCAGTTCTGAACAGGGGTTTATTCTGAAGAACACTGAAGCTTTCTTT	CASSSEQGFILKNTEAFF
TRBV5-8	.	TRBJ2-5	.	TGTGCCAGCAGCTTTTTTGGGGCCCCGCACGGGGGTAGGGGCCAAGAGACCCAGTACTTC	CASSFFGAPHGGRGQETQYF
TRBV27	few	TRBJ2-1	.	TGTGCCAGCAGTTTATCTAGTTACCCCTCCTACAATGAGCAGTTCTTC	CASSLSSYPSYNEQFF
TRBV11-1	.	TRBJ1-6	TRBD1	TGTGCCAGCAGCTTAATGGGACAGGGGAGCACCTATAATTCACCCCTCCACTTT	CASSLMGQGSTYNSPLHF
TRBV27	.	TRBJ2-7	.	TGTGCCAGCATGGGTGGGGCTTCGGGCGAGCAGTACTTC	CASMGGASGEQYF
TRBV6-5	.	TRBJ2-6	.	TGTGCCAGCAAGAGCGCCTCTGGGGCCAACGTCCTGACTTTC	CASKSASGANVLTF